These T cell receptor beta chains were read from a single sample in a study of T cell changes during pregnancy in multiple sclerosis. Sequencing was performed with immunoSEQ multiplex PCR; in TCRdb, only in-frame clones are kept and a portion is missing. The sample has about 100,000 clones, 93% seen once. The sample consisted of peripheral blood, taken after pregnancy. These TCRs come from a female donor with multiple sclerosis, enrolled in a pregnancy study. The CDR3 runs from the conserved cysteine through the conserved F or W. D genes are given only for firm matches. Rows give clone size only sometimes, using once, few, many, or a class for an expanded clone.

V	J	size	D	DNA	CDR3
TRBV10-3	TRBJ2-7	-	-	TGTGCCATCAGTGCACCCCAGGGTGCTGGTGGAACGCTATACGAGCAGTACTTC	CAISAPQGAGGTLYEQYF
TRBV18	TRBJ1-6	once	TRBD1	TGTGCCAGCTCACCTCTAGCCGGGACAGGGGGTAGCTCACCCCTCCACTTT	CASSPLAGTGGSSPLHF
TRBV27	TRBJ2-7	-	-	TGTGCCAGCAGTGGGTTGGTCGGCGGGGCAGAAACCGAGCAGTACTTC	CASSGLVGGAETEQYF
TRBV7-9	TRBJ1-1	once	TRBD1	TGTGCCAGCAGCGACCCCAGGGGGAAGTTGAACACTGAAGCTTTCTTT	CASSDPRGKLNTEAFF
TRBV27	TRBJ2-7	-	TRBD1	TGTGCCAGCAGTCTAAGGACAGGGGGCTACGAGCAGTACTTC	CASSLRTGGYEQYF
TRBV5-1	TRBJ1-4	-	TRBD1	TGCGCCAGCAGCTTGGGGGGACAGCTTAATGAAAAACTGTTTTTT	CASSLGGQLNEKLFF
TRBV2	TRBJ1-1	once	-	TGTGCCACTAGGGGCCTTGAAGCTTTCTTT	CATRGLEAFF
TRBV25-1	TRBJ2-7	-	TRBD2	TGTGCCAGCTCGGGACTAGCGGGGGCCTACGAGCAGTACTTC	CASSGLAGAYEQYF
TRBV19	TRBJ2-7	-	-	TGTGCCAGTAGTATAGCTCTAGCTTTCGAGCAGTACTTC	CASSIALAFEQYF
TRBV19	TRBJ1-1	-	-	TGTGCCAGTAGGGACAGCAACACTGAAGCTTTCTTT	CASRDSNTEAFF
TRBV7-2	TRBJ2-5	-	TRBD2	TGTGCCAGCAGCCTGACTAGCGGGACTCGGGAGACCCAGTACTTC	CASSLTSGTRETQYF
TRBV19	TRBJ2-7	-	TRBD2	TGTGCCAGTAGTAAGCGGGAGGGGGACGAGCAGTACTTC	CASSKREGDEQYF
TRBV30	TRBJ2-7	-	-	TGTGCCTGGGGGGGCACCTGGGGGGAGCAGTACTTC	CAWGGTWGEQYF
TRBV5-5	TRBJ1-2	-	TRBD1	TGTGCCAGCAGCCCTGGACAGGGGGCGCGGGGGTATGGCTACACCTTC	CASSPGQGARGYGYTF